Below, 10 T cell receptor beta chains from the same sample are listed, as sequenced in a study of blood T cell repertoires in COVID-19. TCRdb's copy holds only in-frame clones and misses some; the assay was immunoSEQ multiplex PCR. The sample has 350,000 to 450,000 clones; 75% to 90% are singletons. Sample: peripheral blood. All receptors come from a middle-aged woman with COVID-19, enrolled during active disease.

This rearrangement joins TRBV6-4 to TRBJ2-2, with a tentative D call TRBD1 (5 bases). Germline-derived CDR1 and CDR2 are MRHNA and SNTAGT. Trimming took 4 bases from V and 6 from J, leaving 9 bases between them. The length of the CDR3 is 13 residues. The CDR3 region is CASSAGPAGELFF. The CDR3 DNA reads TGTGCCAGCAGTGCAGGGCCGGCCGGGGAGCTGTTTTTT.

The chain carries TRBV5-6 and TRBJ2-3; 7 nucleotides match TRBD2. CDR3 length equals 16 residues. CDR1 and CDR2 (germline): SGHDT, YYEEEE. The J segment lost 3 bases and the V segment lost 5 bases, leaving 12 bases of the junction unmatched. CDR3 nucleotide sequence: TGTGCCAGCAGTTTTCTAGCGGTCGGGGTAACAGATACGCAGTATTTT. Protein: CASSFLAVGVTDTQYF.

The gene calls are TRBV6-4 and TRBJ1-1; TRBD1 matches 7 bases. There are 15 residues in the CDR3. CDR1 and CDR2 from the germline V gene are MRHNA and SNTAGT. The J segment lost 4 bases and the V segment lost 5 bases, leaving 10 bases of the junction unmatched. Here the CDR3 DNA reads TGTGCCAGCAGTTACGAAGGGGGCGCGGGCACTGAAGCTTTCTTT. This sequence encodes CASSYEGGAGTEAFF.

V usage is TRBV25-1 and J usage is TRBJ2-4, with 7 bases lining up with TRBD1. The germline CDR1 and CDR2 sequences are MGHDK and SYGVNS. CDR3 length: 15 residues. V shed 7 bases and J 1 base; nucleotides not matched to a gene: 7. The CDR3 DNA sequence: TGTGCCAGCACAGACAGGGTAGGGGCCAAAAACATTCAGTACTTC. Encoded protein: CASTDRVGAKNIQYF.

This clone was found once. This rearrangement joins TRBV13 to TRBJ1-1; a weak D match, TRBD1 (5 bases). The CDR3 covers 13 residues. Germline CDR1 is PRHDT and CDR2 is FYEKMQ (reference sequence). Deletions cut 8 bases from V and 4 bases from J, with 14 bases between. As DNA, the CDR3 is TGTGCCAGCGGCGAGCAGGGTCCCACTGAAGCTTTCTTT. Translation: CASGEQGPTEAFF.

The gene calls are TRBV4-1 and TRBJ1-5; D may be TRBD1 (6 bases). The ends were cut back, 0 bases at V and 2 bases at J, with 11 bases in the middle. The CDR3 runs to 16 residues. Germline V CDR1 and CDR2: MGHRA, YSYEKL. CDR3 nucleotides: TGCGCCAGCAGCCAAGACCTGACAGGACGCAATCAGCCCCAGCATTTT. Translated: CASSQDLTGRNQPQHF.

This clone occurred once. The V gene is TRBV30, the J gene TRBJ1-1, with a weak D call TRBD1 (6 bases). The germline V and J ends were trimmed by 3 bases and 4 bases, with 12 bases remaining between them. The germline V gene encodes CDR1 GTSNPN and CDR2 SVGIG (reference sequence). This CDR3 contains 13 residues. Here the CDR3 DNA reads TGTGCCTGGAGCTTAGACAGGAGCACTGAAGCTTTCTTT. It codes for CAWSLDRSTEAFF.

The chain employs TRBV6-5 and TRBJ1-6, with TRBD1 matching 7 bases. J gave up 10 bases and V 6 bases, and 12 bases lay outside the gene matches. Germline CDR1 and CDR2: MNHEY and SVGAGI. This CDR3 has 15 residues. The CDR3 DNA reads TGTGCCAGCAGCACCGGGGACAGACCACCCTCACCCCTCCACTTT. Residues: CASSTGDRPPSPLHF.

V gene TRBV6-4 combines with J gene TRBJ1-1, with D maybe TRBD1 (5 bases). V shed 6 bases and J shed 3 bases, with 17 bases lying between them. Germline V gene data show CDR1 as MRHNA and CDR2 as SNTAGT. This CDR3 has 15 residues. Here the CDR3 DNA reads TGTGCCAGCAGGGCGCAGGGTTCATTGGACACTGAAGCTTTCTTT. Protein sequence: CASRAQGSLDTEAFF.

The chain recombines TRBV5-1 with TRBJ1-4; 7 bases are shared with TRBD1. From germline, CDR1 is SGHRS and CDR2 YFSETQ. The V and J ends lost 0 bases and 6 bases, in that order; junction bases with no gene match: 2. CDR3 length equals 14 residues. The CDR3 sequence is CASSLGQGDEKLFF. CDR3 nucleotides: TGCGCCAGCAGCTTGGGACAGGGCGATGAAAAACTGTTTTTT.